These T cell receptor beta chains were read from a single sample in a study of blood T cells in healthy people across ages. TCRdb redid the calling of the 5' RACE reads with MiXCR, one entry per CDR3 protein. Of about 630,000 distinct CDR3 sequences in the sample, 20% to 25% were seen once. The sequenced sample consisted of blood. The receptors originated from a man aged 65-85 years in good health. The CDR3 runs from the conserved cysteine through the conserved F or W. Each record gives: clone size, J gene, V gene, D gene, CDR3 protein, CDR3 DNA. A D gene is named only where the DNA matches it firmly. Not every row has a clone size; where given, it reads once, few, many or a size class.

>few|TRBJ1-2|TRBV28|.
CATLINYGYTF
TGTGCCACCCTCATTAACTATGGCTACACCTTC
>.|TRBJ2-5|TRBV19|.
CASSMAGGPQETQYF
TGTGCCAGTAGTATGGCAGGGGGGCCCCAAGAGACCCAGTACTTC
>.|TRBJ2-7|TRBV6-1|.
CASRLREPYEQYF
TGTGCCAGCCGTCTCAGGGAACCCTACGAGCAGTACTTC
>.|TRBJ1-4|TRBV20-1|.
CSARGSSATNEKLFF
TGCAGTGCTAGAGGTTCTAGCGCAACTAATGAAAAACTGTTTTTT
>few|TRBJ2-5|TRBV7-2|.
CASSLGPERETQYF
TGTGCCAGCAGCCTAGGACCAGAAAGGGAGACCCAGTACTTC
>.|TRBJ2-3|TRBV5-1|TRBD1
CASSTGQGTHTQYF
TGCGCCAGCAGCACAGGACAGGGAACGCATACGCAGTATTTT
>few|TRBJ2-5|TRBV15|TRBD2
CATARLAGVGQETQYF
TGTGCCACGGCCAGACTAGCGGGAGTGGGACAAGAGACCCAGTACTTC
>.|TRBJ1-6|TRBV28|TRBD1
CASRGQGEGAPLHF
TGTGCCAGCAGGGGACAGGGGGAAGGAGCGCCCCTCCACTTT
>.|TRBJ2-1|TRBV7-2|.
CASSSLDWGEQFF
TGTGCCAGCAGCTCCCTGGACTGGGGTGAGCAGTTCTTC
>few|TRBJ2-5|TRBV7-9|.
CASSIGLRAQETQYF
TGTGCCAGCAGCATAGGGTTGCGGGCCCAAGAGACCCAGTACTTC
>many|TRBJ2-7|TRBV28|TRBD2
CASSLSAGGPNSYEQYF
TGTGCCAGCAGTTTATCAGCGGGAGGGCCTAATTCTTACGAGCAGTACTTC
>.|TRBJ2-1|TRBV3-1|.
CASSQEGLILNEQFF
TGTGCCAGCAGCCAAGAGGGGCTGATTTTGAATGAGCAGTTCTTC
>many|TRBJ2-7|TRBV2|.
CASSEGWAPMVYEQYF
TGTGCCAGCAGTGAAGGATGGGCCCCAATGGTTTACGAGCAGTACTTC
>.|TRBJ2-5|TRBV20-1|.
CSAKGLEETQYF
TGCAGTGCTAAAGGACTGGAAGAGACCCAGTACTTC
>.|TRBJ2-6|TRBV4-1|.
CASSQERAGANVLTF
TGCGCCAGCAGCCAAGAGCGGGCTGGGGCCAACGTCCTGACTTTC
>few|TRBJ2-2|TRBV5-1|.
CASSFSWAGQWNTGELFF
TGCGCCAGCAGCTTCTCATGGGCGGGACAGTGGAACACCGGGGAGCTGTTTTTT
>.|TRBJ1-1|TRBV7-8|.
CASSEREGINTEAFF
TGTGCCAGCAGCGAGCGGGAGGGGATAAACACTGAAGCTTTCTTT
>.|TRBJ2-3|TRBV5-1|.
CASSWPGRNTDTQYF
TGCGCCAGCAGCTGGCCGGGACGGAACACAGATACGCAGTATTTT
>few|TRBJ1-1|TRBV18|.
CASSPIVLMGDTEAFF
TGTGCCAGCTCACCGATTGTCTTGATGGGAGACACTGAAGCTTTCTTT
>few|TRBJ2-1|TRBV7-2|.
CASSLLGWWGKSSYNEQFF
TGTGCCAGCAGCTTATTGGGTTGGTGGGGGAAGAGCTCCTACAATGAGCAATTCTTC
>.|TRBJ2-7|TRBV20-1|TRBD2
CSARITGLGVYEQYF
TGCAGTGCTCGAATTACGGGACTAGGTGTGTACGAGCAGTACTTC
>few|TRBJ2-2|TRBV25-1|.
CASSVGPNTGELFF
TGTGCCAGCAGTGTAGGGCCGAACACCGGGGAGCTGTTTTTT
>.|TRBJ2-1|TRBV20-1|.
CSAPRRLASSYNGQFF
TGCAGTGCCCCTAGGCGGCTAGCGAGTTCCTACAATGGGCAGTTCTTC
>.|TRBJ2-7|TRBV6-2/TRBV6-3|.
CASSYLHNYEQYF
TGTGCCAGCAGTTACCTACACAACTACGAGCAGTACTTC
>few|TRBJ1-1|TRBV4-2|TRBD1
CASSQQAQGVETEAFF
TGTGCCAGCAGCCAACAGGCACAGGGGGTTGAGACTGAAGCTTTCTTT
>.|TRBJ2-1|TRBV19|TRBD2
CASSSGSPLYNEQFF
TGTGCCAGTAGTAGCGGGAGCCCCCTCTACAATGAGCAGTTCTTC
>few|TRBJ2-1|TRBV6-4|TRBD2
CARSSGAPNEQFF
TGTGCCAGGAGTAGCGGGGCTCCCAATGAGCAGTTCTTC
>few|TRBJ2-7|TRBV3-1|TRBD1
CASSHQPPRQGANEQYF
TGTGCCAGCAGCCATCAGCCCCCGAGACAGGGGGCCAACGAGCAGTACTTC
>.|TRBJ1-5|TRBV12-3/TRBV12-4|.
CASSHAGTSSNQPQHF
TGTGCCAGCAGTCACGCGGGGACAAGTAGCAATCAGCCCCAGCATTTT
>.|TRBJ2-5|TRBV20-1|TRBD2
CSARDLGREAHQETQYF
TGCAGTGCTAGAGATCTGGGACGGGAGGCTCACCAAGAGACCCAGTACTTC
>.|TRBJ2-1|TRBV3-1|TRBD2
CASSHSGTSNEQFF
TGTGCCAGCAGCCACTCCGGGACTAGTAATGAGCAGTTCTTC
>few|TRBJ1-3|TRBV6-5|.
CASSYPVEGLSGNTIYF
TGTGCCAGCAGTTACCCAGTGGAAGGGCTCTCTGGAAACACCATATATTTT
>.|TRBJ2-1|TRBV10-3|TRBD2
CAISGTVKAGFGNEQFF
TGTGCCATCAGTGGTACAGTAAAAGCGGGGTTTGGGAATGAGCAGTTCTTC
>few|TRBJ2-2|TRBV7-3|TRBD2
CASSLTGQREGIGELFF
TGTGCCAGCAGCTTAACGGGCCAGCGGGAGGGCATCGGGGAGCTGTTTTTT
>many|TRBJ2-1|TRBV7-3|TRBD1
CASRPTGGTYNEQFF
TGTGCCAGCAGACCCACAGGGGGCACCTACAATGAGCAGTTCTTC
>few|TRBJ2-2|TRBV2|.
CASSVVPGELFF
TGTGCCAGCAGTGTCGTCCCCGGGGAGCTGTTTTTT
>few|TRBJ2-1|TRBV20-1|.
CWGAGGLHNEQFF
TGCTGGGGGGCTGGGGGGCTCCACAATGAGCAGTTCTTC